The T cell receptor (beta chain) described here comes from a study of shared clonotypes between healthy human individuals. Germline CDR1 SGHTA, CDR2 FQGTGA. This CDR3 is built from 15 residues. The trim removed 5 bases at V and 7 bases at J, leaving 5 bases unmatched. This clone was recorded only once. Here immunoSEQ multiplex PCR was the method, and the copy in TCRdb shows in-frame clones only, minus some. Among about 480,000 clones listed, 70% to 80% were seen once. The V gene is TRBV7-3, the J gene TRBJ2-1; 13 nucleotides align to TRBD2. This receptor was identified in a woman in her thirties or forties in good health. Some clones in this sample may be carry-over from other donors' samples. Sequenced material: PBMCs. CDR3 DNA: TGTGCCAGCAGCGGGGGACTAGCGGGGAAGAATGAGCAGTTCTTC. It codes for CASSGGLAGKNEQFF.